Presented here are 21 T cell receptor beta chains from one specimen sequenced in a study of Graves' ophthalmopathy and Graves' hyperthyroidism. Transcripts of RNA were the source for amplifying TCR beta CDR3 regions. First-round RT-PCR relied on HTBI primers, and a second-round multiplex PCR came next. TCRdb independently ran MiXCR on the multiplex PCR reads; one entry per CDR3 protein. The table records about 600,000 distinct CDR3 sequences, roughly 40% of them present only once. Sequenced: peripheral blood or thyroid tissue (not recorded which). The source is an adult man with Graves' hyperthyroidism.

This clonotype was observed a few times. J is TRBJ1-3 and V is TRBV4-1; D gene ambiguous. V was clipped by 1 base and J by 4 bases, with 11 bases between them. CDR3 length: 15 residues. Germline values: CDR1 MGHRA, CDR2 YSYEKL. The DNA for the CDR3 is TGCGCCAGCAGCCAAGTTCCCGAAGGGGGAAACACCATATATTTT. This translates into CASSQVPEGGNTIYF.

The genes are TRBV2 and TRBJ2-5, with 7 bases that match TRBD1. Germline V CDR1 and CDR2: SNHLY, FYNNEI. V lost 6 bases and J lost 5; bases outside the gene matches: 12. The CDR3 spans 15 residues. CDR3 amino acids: CASRGATGSGETQYF. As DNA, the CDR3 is TGTGCCAGCAGGGGGGCGACAGGGAGTGGGGAGACCCAGTACTTC.

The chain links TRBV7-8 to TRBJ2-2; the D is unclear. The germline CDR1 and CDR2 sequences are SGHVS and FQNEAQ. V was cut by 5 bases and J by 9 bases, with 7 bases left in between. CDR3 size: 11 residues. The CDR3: CASSGFRELFF. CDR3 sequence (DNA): TGTGCCAGCAGCGGGTTCAGGGAGCTGTTTTTT.

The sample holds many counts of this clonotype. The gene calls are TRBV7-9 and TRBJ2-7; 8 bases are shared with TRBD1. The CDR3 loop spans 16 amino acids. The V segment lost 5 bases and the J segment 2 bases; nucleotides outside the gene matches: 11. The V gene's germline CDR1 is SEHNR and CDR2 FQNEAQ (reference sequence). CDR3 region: CASSPPTGTGPYEQYF. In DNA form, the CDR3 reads TGTGCCAGCAGCCCACCAACCGGGACAGGTCCCTACGAGCAGTACTTC.

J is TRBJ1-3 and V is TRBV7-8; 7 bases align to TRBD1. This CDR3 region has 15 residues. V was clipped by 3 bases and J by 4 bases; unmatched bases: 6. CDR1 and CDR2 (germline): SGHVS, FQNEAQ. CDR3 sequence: CASSFDRAKGNTIYF. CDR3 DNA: TGTGCCAGCAGCTTTGACAGGGCGAAAGGAAACACCATATATTTT.

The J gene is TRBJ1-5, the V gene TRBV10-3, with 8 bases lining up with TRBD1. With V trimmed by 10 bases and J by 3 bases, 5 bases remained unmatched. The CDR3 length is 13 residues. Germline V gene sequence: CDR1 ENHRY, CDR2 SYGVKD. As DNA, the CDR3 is TGTGCCACCGGACAGGGTTACAATCAGCCCCAGCATTTT. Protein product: CATGQGYNQPQHF.

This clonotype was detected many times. The CDR3 reads CSASRGANTEAFF. CDR3 nucleotide sequence: TGCAGTGCTTCCAGGGGGGCGAACACTGAAGCTTTCTTT. The V and J genes are TRBV20-1 and TRBJ1-1; the match to TRBD1 covers 7 bases. Per the germline V gene, CDR1 is DFQATT and CDR2 is SNEGSKA (reference sequence). V was clipped by 5 bases and J by 1 base; unmatched bases: 4. The CDR3 is 13 amino acids.

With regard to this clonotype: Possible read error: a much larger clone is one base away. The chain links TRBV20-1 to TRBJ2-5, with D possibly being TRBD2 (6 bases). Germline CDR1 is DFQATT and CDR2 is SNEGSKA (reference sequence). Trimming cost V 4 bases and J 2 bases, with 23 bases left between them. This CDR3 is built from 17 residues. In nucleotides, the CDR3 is TGCAGTGCTATCCGGGACTGCCAGGTTCCAGCTCAAGAGACCCAGTACTTC. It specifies CSAIRDCQVPAQETQYF.

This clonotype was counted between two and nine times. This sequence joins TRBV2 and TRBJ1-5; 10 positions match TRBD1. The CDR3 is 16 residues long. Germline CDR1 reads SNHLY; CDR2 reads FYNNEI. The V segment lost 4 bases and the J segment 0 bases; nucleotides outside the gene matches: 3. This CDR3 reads CASSARQGASNQPQHF. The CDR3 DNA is TGTGCCAGCAGTGCCCGACAGGGGGCTAGCAATCAGCCCCAGCATTTT.

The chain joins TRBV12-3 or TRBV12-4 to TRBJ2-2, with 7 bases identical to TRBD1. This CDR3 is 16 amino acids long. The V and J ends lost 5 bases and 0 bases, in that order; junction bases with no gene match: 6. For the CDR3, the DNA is TGTGCCAGCAGTCAATCCGGGACAGCGAACACCGGGGAGCTGTTTTTT. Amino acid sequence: CASSQSGTANTGELFF.

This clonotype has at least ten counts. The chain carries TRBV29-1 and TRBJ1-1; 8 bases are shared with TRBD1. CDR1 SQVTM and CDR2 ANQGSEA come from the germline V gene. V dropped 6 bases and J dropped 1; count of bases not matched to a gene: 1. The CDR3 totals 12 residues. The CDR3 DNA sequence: TGCAGCGTGACAGGGGCGAACACTGAAGCTTTCTTT. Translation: CSVTGANTEAFF.

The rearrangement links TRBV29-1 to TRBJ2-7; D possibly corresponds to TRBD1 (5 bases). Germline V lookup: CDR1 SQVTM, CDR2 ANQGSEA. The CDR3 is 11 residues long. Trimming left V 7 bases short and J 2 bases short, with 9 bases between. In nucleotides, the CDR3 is TGCAGCGATACAGGACCCTACGAGCAGTACTTC. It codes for CSDTGPYEQYF.

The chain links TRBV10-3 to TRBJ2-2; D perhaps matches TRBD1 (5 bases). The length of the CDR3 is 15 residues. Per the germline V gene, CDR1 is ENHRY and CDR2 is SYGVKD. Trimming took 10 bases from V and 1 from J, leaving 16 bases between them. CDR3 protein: CATSDGQGNTGELFF. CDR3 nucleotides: TGTGCCACCTCAGACGGTCAGGGGAACACCGGGGAGCTGTTTTTT.

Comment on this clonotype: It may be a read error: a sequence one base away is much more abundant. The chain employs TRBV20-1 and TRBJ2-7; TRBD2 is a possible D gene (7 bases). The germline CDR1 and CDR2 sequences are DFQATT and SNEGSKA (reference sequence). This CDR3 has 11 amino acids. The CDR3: CSASGGPGEHF. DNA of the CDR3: TGCAGTGCTAGCGGGGGGCCTGGGGAGCACTTC.

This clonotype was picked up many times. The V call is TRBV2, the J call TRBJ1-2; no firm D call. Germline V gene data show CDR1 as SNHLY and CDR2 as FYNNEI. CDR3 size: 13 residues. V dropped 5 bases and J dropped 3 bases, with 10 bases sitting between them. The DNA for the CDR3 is TGTGCCAGCAGTCCTCTACCTTACTATGGCTACACCTTC. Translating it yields CASSPLPYYGYTF. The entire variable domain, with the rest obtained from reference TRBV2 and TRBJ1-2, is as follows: EPEVTQTPSHQVTQMGQEVILRCVPISNHLYFYWYRQILGQKVEFLVSFYNNEISEKSEIFDDQFSVERPDGSNFTLKIRSTKLEDSAMYFCASSPLPYYGYTFGSGTRLTVV.

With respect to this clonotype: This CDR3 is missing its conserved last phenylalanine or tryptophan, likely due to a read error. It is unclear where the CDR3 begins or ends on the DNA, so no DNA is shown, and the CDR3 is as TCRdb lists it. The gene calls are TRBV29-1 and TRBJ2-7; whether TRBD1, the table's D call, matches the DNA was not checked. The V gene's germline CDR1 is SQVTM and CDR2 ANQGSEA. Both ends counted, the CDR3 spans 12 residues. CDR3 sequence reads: CSVEVDGGERYS.

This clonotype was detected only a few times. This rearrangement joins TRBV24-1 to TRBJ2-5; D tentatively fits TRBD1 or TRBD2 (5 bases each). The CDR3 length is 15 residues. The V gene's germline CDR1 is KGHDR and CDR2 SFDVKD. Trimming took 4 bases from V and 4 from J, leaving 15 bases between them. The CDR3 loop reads CATSESPGPLETQYF. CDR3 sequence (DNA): TGTGCCACCAGTGAGTCCCCGGGACCCTTAGAGACCCAGTACTTC.

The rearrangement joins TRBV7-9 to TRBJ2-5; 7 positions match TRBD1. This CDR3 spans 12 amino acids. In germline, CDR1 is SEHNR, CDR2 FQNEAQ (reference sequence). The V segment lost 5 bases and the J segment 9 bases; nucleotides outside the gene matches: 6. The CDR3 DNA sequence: TGTGCCAGCAGCCTACAGGGACAGCCCCAGTACTTC. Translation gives CASSLQGQPQYF.

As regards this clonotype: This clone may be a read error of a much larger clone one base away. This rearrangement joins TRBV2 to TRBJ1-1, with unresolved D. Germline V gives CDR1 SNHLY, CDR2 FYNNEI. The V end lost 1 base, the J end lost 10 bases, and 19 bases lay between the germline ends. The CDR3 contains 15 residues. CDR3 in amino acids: CASSEVYHVVAGAFF. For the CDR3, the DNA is TGTGCCAGCAGTGAAGTCTACCATGTTGTCGCTGGAGCTTTCTTT.

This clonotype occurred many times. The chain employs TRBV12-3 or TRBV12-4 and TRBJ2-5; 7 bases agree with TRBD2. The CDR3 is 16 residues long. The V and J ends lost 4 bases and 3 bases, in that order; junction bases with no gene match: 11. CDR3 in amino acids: CASSSSGSHEEETQYF. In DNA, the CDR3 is TGTGCCAGCAGTTCTAGCGGAAGCCACGAAGAAGAGACCCAGTACTTC.

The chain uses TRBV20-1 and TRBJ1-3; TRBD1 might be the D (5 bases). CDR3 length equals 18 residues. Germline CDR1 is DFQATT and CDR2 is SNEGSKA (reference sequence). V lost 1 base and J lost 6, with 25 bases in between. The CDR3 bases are TGCAGTGCTAGAGGATTCCGACGGGGGTCGGGGCCAGAAAACACCATATATTTT. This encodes CSARGFRRGSGPENTIYF.